Listed below are T cell receptor beta chains from one sample, sequenced in a study of human T cells and chemical hapten exposure. MiXCR, applied by TCRdb to the RACE reads, yields one record per CDR3 protein. The sample yields tens of thousands of distinct CDR3 sequences, 6.5% to 8% seen once. The sample was whole blood, taken in connection with sensitization to the hapten diphenylcyclopropenone (DPC). The source of these receptors is a woman aged 25 to 39 with alopecia areata. Some clones in this sample may be carry-over from other donors' samples. Both conserved end residues are part of each CDR3. The D gene is left open where the match is weak. Some rows mark clone size as missing; the rest say once, few, many or name a class of expanded clone.

>TRBD1|few|TRBJ1-2|TRBV2
TGTGCCAGCAGTGGACAGGGATTGAATGGCTACACCTTC
CASSGQGLNGYTF
>NA|many|TRBJ1-1|TRBV7-9
TGTGCCAGCAGCTTAGTGGCGGGGGCGAACACTGAAGCTTTCTTT
CASSLVAGANTEAFF
>NA|many|TRBJ1-2|TRBV10-2
TGCGCCAGCAGTGAGTATCCGGGGAGCTATGGCTACACCTTC
CASSEYPGSYGYTF
>TRBD1|few|TRBJ1-5|TRBV6-5
TGTGCCAGCAGTTACTCGGGGGCAGGGGGCTGGCCCCAGCATTTT
CASSYSGAGGWPQHF
>TRBD1|many|TRBJ2-4|TRBV2
TGTGCCAGCACTACCGGGACAGGACGGAGGAAGTACTTC
CASTTGTGRRKYF
>NA|many|TRBJ1-5|TRBV7-9
TGTGCCAGCAGCTTAGCCGGCAGTAACAATCAGCCCCAGCATTTT
CASSLAGSNNQPQHF
>NA|many|TRBJ1-2|TRBV25-1
TGTGCCAGCAGTGAAGGACCACAAGGGGACTATGGCTACACCTTC
CASSEGPQGDYGYTF
>NA|many|TRBJ1-1|TRBV5-1
TGCGCCAGCAGCTTAGCAGGACGGGGCACTGAAGCTTTCTTT
CASSLAGRGTEAFF
>NA|few|TRBJ2-7|TRBV2
TGTGCCAGCAGTGGATGGGAGAGCTCCTACGAGCAGTACTTC
CASSGWESSYEQYF
>NA|NA|TRBJ1-5|TRBV27
TGTGCCAGCAGTTTAAATAGGTATTATCAGCCCCAGCATTTT
CASSLNRYYQPQHF
>NA|NA|TRBJ1-1|TRBV27
TGTGCCAGCTCAAAAGGCTGGGGCACTGAAGCTTTCTTT
CASSKGWGTEAFF
>NA|few|TRBJ2-2|TRBV11-3
TGTGCCAGCAGCCCAGGGTCCCCCGGGGAGCTGTTTTTT
CASSPGSPGELFF
>TRBD2|many|TRBJ2-1|TRBV5-4
TGTGCCAGCAGCTTGGGGCGGGGGGGCGGAAATGAGCAGTTCTTC
CASSLGRGGGNEQFF
>TRBD1|many|TRBJ2-6|TRBV10-3
TGTGCCACGGGACAGCAACACTCTGGGGCCAACGTCCTGACTTTC
CATGQQHSGANVLTF
>TRBD1|many|TRBJ2-2|TRBV7-8
TGTGCCAGCAGCCCCCACGCGGGACAGGGTACCGGGGAGCTGTTTTTT
CASSPHAGQGTGELFF
>NA|few|TRBJ1-1|TRBV30
TGTGCCTGGAGTGCTCAGAACACTGAAGCTTTCTTT
CAWSAQNTEAFF
>NA|many|TRBJ1-3|TRBV10-3
TGTGCCATCAGGGATCCTGGAAACACCATATATTTT
CAIRDPGNTIYF
>NA|few|TRBJ2-1|TRBV12-3/TRBV12-4
TGTGCCAGCAGTTTAATCTGGGACCCGGGAAATGAGCAGTTCTTC
CASSLIWDPGNEQFF
>NA|few|TRBJ2-4|TRBV6-2/TRBV6-3
TGTGCCAGCACTATAGGGGGGCAGGTGGCCAAAAACATTCAGTACTTC
CASTIGGQVAKNIQYF
>NA|many|TRBJ2-3|TRBV6-1
TGTGCCAGCAGTGATCTGGGCACAGATACGCAGTATTTT
CASSDLGTDTQYF
>NA|NA|TRBJ1-2|TRBV20-1
TGCAGTGCTAGAGTGAGGACGGAAGGCTACACCTTC
CSARVRTEGYTF
>NA|NA|TRBJ2-3|TRBV12-3/TRBV12-4
TGTGCCATCAGTTTAGCGCCTCAGTTTAGCACAGATACGCAGTATTTT
CAISLAPQFSTDTQYF
>NA|many|TRBJ2-1|TRBV19
TGTGCCAGTAGTATATCCGACATATACAATGAGCAGTTCTTC
CASSISDIYNEQFF
>NA|NA|TRBJ1-1|TRBV6-6
TGTGCCAGCAGTTACGTCGGGGAGAACACTGAAGCTTTCTTT
CASSYVGENTEAFF
>NA|many|TRBJ2-1|TRBV5-1
TGCGCCACCCAAATCGATTCCTACAATGAGCAGTTCTTC
CATQIDSYNEQFF
>NA|few|TRBJ2-5|TRBV14
TGTGCCAGCAGCCAAGAATCGGGATCAGGGTGGGAGACCCAGTACTTC
CASSQESGSGWETQYF
>TRBD1|few|TRBJ1-2|TRBV7-8
TGTGCCAGCAGCTCGGACAGGGGGTATGGCTACACCTTC
CASSSDRGYGYTF
>TRBD1|many|TRBJ1-4|TRBV2
TGTGCCGCGAGGCGTCGGGACAGGCCTCCCCTCGGGGAAAAACTGTTTTTT
CAARRRDRPPLGEKLFF
>NA|NA|TRBJ1-4|TRBV5-1
TGCGCCAGCAGTCTCAAGGGGGCTAATGAAAAACTGTTTTTT
CASSLKGANEKLFF
>NA|NA|TRBJ1-2|TRBV29-1
TGCAGCGTTTACGGGACAACCTATGGCTACACCTTC
CSVYGTTYGYTF
>NA|NA|TRBJ1-2|TRBV7-9
TGTGCCAGCAGCCCGGACAGACAATATGGCTACACCTTC
CASSPDRQYGYTF
>NA|few|TRBJ2-1|TRBV7-6
TGTGCCAGCTCCCTAGCCCACAACAGTAGAGAGCAGTTCTTC
CASSLAHNSREQFF
>TRBD1|few|TRBJ1-1|TRBV30
TGTGCCTGGAGTGGCGGACAGGATTTGAACACTGAAGCTTTCTTT
CAWSGGQDLNTEAFF
>NA|NA|TRBJ1-1|TRBV6-5
TGTGCCAGCGGCGTGGGAGTTGAAGCTTTCTTT
CASGVGVEAFF